These 21 T cell receptor beta chains originate from one sample sequenced in a study of T cell repertoires in cytomegalovirus infection. TCRdb reprocessed the reads via MiXCR and lists one record per CDR3 protein. This sample has around 340,000 distinct CDR3 sequences, with approximately 32% found just once. Antigens of these TCRs are unknown. Sequenced here: cultured PBMCs, sampled from culture after CMV antigen stimulation. All receptors come from a human donor in good health (CMV status not recorded). Some clones in this sample may be carry-over from other donors' samples.

V and J are TRBV7-6 and TRBJ1-3, with a weak D call TRBD1 (6 bases). V was trimmed by 7 bases and J by 0 bases, leaving 25 bases between them. Germline CDR1 reads SGHVS; CDR2 reads FNYEAQ. The CDR3 extends over 19 amino acids. The CDR3 loop reads CASTLGDLTGPVSGNTIYF. Written as DNA, the CDR3 is TGTGCCAGCACCCTCGGGGACTTGACAGGCCCTGTCTCTGGAAACACCATATATTTT.

This chain joins TRBV24-1 and TRBJ2-3, with TRBD1 identical over 7 bases. The CDR3 extends over 18 amino acids. Trimming removed 4 bases from V and 2 bases from J; junction bases left unmatched: 14. CDR1 and CDR2 from the germline V gene are KGHDR and SFDVKD. CDR3 DNA sequence: TGTGCCACCAGTGACCGTTATTCCAGGGGGTGGAACACAGATACGCAGTATTTT. Translation: CATSDRYSRGWNTDTQYF.

This chain uses TRBV19 with TRBJ2-2, with D possibly matching TRBD2 (6 bases). CDR1 is LNHDA and CDR2 is SQIVND in the germline V gene (reference sequence). Trimming stripped 7 bases from V and 6 bases from J, with 15 bases between. This CDR3 comprises 14 residues. Here the CDR3 reads CASKEAGVAGELFF. The DNA for the CDR3 is TGTGCCAGTAAAGAAGCGGGTGTCGCCGGGGAGCTGTTTTTT. The full variable domain, with the rest looked up from reference TRBV19 and TRBJ2-2, is DGGITQSPKYLFRKEGQNVTLSCEQNLNHDAMYWYRQDPGQGLRLIYYSQIVNDFQKGDIAEGYSVSREKKESFPLTVTSAQKNPTAFYLCASKEAGVAGELFFGEGSRLTVL.

The sample holds a few counts of this clonotype. J is TRBJ2-1 and V is TRBV7-9; possible D gene TRBD2, 7 bases. In germline, CDR1 is SEHNR, CDR2 FQNEAQ (reference sequence). Trimming shortened V by 4 bases and J by 6 bases, and 16 bases separated the two germline ends. The CDR3 contains 15 residues. The CDR3 DNA is TGTGCCAGCAGCTCGGAGGGGGGGCCTTTCAATGAGCAGTTCTTC. This codes for CASSSEGGPFNEQFF.

The rearrangement uses TRBV6-6 and TRBJ1-1; D possibly corresponds to TRBD1 (6 bases). CDR3 size: 19 residues. CDR1 MNHNY and CDR2 SVGAGI come from the germline V gene (reference sequence). V was pared by 0 bases and J by 6 bases, with 26 bases between. This CDR3 is CASSYSPLGGAPPFSEAFF. The CDR3 DNA sequence: TGTGCCAGCAGTTACTCGCCCTTGGGGGGGGCGCCTCCCTTCTCTGAAGCTTTCTTT.

In its sample, this clonotype was seen a few times. The chain employs TRBV7-8 and TRBJ2-1; TRBD2 aligns across 7 bases. Trimming removed 5 bases from V and 5 bases from J; junction bases left unmatched: 9. The CDR3 loop spans 15 amino acids. Germline V lookup: CDR1 SGHVS, CDR2 FQNEAQ. The CDR3 coding sequence is TGTGCCAGCAGCCAAACCATGGGACTAAACAATGAGCAGTTCTTC. This codes for CASSQTMGLNNEQFF.

This clonotype was seen a few times. This chain connects TRBV7-9 to TRBJ1-5; 7 nucleotides agree with TRBD1. The germline gives CDR1 SEHNR, CDR2 FQNEAQ (reference sequence). There are 15 residues in the CDR3. Germline trimming cut 4 bases from V and 6 bases from J; bases unmatched to any gene: 9. Written as DNA, the CDR3 is TGTGCCAGCAGCTCGGGGACAGTCGGCGGTCAGCCCCAGCATTTT. This gives the protein CASSSGTVGGQPQHF. The full variable domain, with the rest looked up from reference TRBV7-9 and TRBJ1-5, is DTGVSQNPRHKITKRGQNVTFRCDPISEHNRLYWYRQTLGQGPEFLTYFQNEAQLEKSRLLSDRFSAERPKGSFSTLEIQRTEQGDSAMYLCASSSGTVGGQPQHFGDGTRLSIL.

This clonotype was counted between two and nine times. The rearrangement uses TRBV6-1 and TRBJ1-5, with D uncertain. V lost 6 bases and J 0 bases, leaving 12 bases between the germline ends. Germline CDR1 reads MNHNS; CDR2 reads SASEGT. This CDR3 region has 15 residues. CDR3 loop: CASRRDGNSNQPQHF. CDR3 in DNA: TGTGCCAGCAGGAGAGACGGCAATAGCAATCAGCCCCAGCATTTT.

In its sample, this clonotype was seen a few times. J is TRBJ2-1 and V is TRBV5-6; D not certain. The V gene lost 3 bases and the J gene lost 4 bases, with 14 bases spanning the gap. The V gene's germline CDR1 is SGHDT and CDR2 YYEEEE. The CDR3 is 15 amino acids. CDR3 in amino acids: CASSSNGPRYNEQFF. CDR3 sequence (DNA): TGTGCCAGCAGCTCTAACGGGCCGCGATACAATGAGCAGTTCTTC.

This clonotype turned up a few times. The chain has TRBV28 and TRBJ2-5, with 7 nucleotides matching TRBD1. The CDR3 sequence is 15 residues long. Trimming cost V 2 bases and J 1 base; bases outside gene matches: 4. Per the germline V gene, CDR1 is MDHEN and CDR2 is SYDVKM. In nucleotides, the CDR3 is TGTGCCAGCAGTTTAGGGGGACAGCTCCAAGAGACCCAGTACTTC. Its protein product is CASSLGGQLQETQYF. Together with reference TRBV28 and TRBJ2-5, the CDR3 gives the full variable domain: DVKVTQSSRYLVKRTGEKVFLECVQDMDHENMFWYRQDPGLGLRLIYFSYDVKMKEKGDIPEGYSVSREKKERFSLILESASTNQTSMYLCASSLGGQLQETQYFGPGTRLLVL.

The rearrangement uses TRBV20-1 and TRBJ1-5, with 8 bases fitting TRBD1. CDR1 DFQATT and CDR2 SNEGSKA come from the germline V gene (reference sequence). The J segment lost 1 base and the V segment lost 0 bases, leaving 17 bases of the junction unmatched. The CDR3 consists of 20 residues. CDR3 sequence: CSAREDRAVSGSLSNQPQHF. Written as DNA, the CDR3 is TGCAGTGCTAGAGAGGACAGGGCCGTATCGGGAAGCCTAAGCAATCAGCCCCAGCATTTT.

The gene calls are TRBV29-1 and TRBJ2-7; TRBD1 matches at 7 bases. The CDR3 has 15 amino acids. V lost 7 bases, J lost 0 bases, and 12 bases stayed unmatched. Germline V lookup: CDR1 SQVTM, CDR2 ANQGSEA. The CDR3, as DNA: TGCAGCGCCCGGCACCGGGACAGTAGCTCCTACGAGCAGTACTTC. It yields the protein CSARHRDSSSYEQYF.

This clonotype was observed a handful of times. The junction does not match germline at one end; this may be a read error. The V gene is TRBV6-2 or TRBV6-3, the J gene TRBJ2-1; D unclear. The CDR3 covers 14 residues. CDR1 is MNHEY and CDR2 is SVGEGT in the germline V gene. CDR3 sequence (DNA): TGTGCCAGCAGCTACTCTAGCTCCTACAATGAGCAGTTCTTC. This sequence encodes CASSYSSSYNEQFF.

The table lists this clonotype with a few counts. The rearrangement links TRBV12-3 or TRBV12-4 to TRBJ1-3; the D is unclear. V shed 5 bases and J shed 1 base, with 9 bases lying between them. This CDR3 spans 14 amino acids. Here the CDR3 DNA reads TGTGCCAGCAGTCTTGCCCCATCTGGAAACACCATATATTTT. Its protein product is CASSLAPSGNTIYF.

V usage is TRBV5-8 and J usage is TRBJ1-4; D gene unclear. In germline, CDR1 is SGHTS, CDR2 YDEGEE. V shed 3 bases and J shed 3 bases, with 18 bases lying between them. The CDR3 covers 17 residues. Here the CDR3 DNA reads TGTGCCAGCAGCTGGAGATCTGCTCAGGACTCTAATGAAAAACTGTTTTTT. Protein sequence: CASSWRSAQDSNEKLFF.

The rearrangement joins TRBV6-5 to TRBJ1-1; 7 bases fit TRBD1. The CDR3 totals 15 residues. V lost 2 bases and J lost 0; bases outside the gene matches: 3. Looked up from germline, CDR1 is MNHEY and CDR2 is SVGAGI. This CDR3 reads CASSYQTGLNTEAFF. In nucleotides, the CDR3 is TGTGCCAGCAGTTACCAGACAGGGTTGAACACTGAAGCTTTCTTT.

This clonotype has more than one count but fewer than ten. CDR3 in DNA: TGTGCCACCAGCAGAGAGCACAGGGCAGAAGAGACCCAGTACTTC. Protein sequence: CATSREHRAEETQYF. The chain uses TRBV15 and TRBJ2-5, with a possible D match to TRBD1 (6 bases). CDR3 length: 15 residues. The V and J ends lost 0 bases and 3 bases respectively, with 11 bases between them. Per germline, CDR1 LNHNV and CDR2 YYDKDF (reference sequence). Supplemented by reference TRBV15 and TRBJ2-5, the full variable domain reads DAMVIQNPRYQVTQFGKPVTLSCSQTLNHNVMYWYQQKSSQAPKLLFHYYDKDFNNEADTPDNFQSRRPNTSFCFLDIRSPGLGDTAMYLCATSREHRAEETQYFGPGTRLLVL.

This clonotype has just a few counts. The rearrangement uses TRBV5-8 and TRBJ2-1; tentatively, D is TRBD2 (6 bases). With 4 bases removed from V and 0 bases from J, the gap between germline ends came to 11 bases. CDR1 and CDR2 from the germline V gene are SGHTS and YDEGEE. The CDR3 loop spans 15 amino acids. CDR3 nucleotides: TGTGCCAGCAGCGTTTACGGGGGCTCCTACAATGAGCAGTTCTTC. It specifies CASSVYGGSYNEQFF. The variable domain in full, completed from reference TRBV5-8 and TRBJ2-1, reads EAGVTQSPTHLIKTRGQQATLRCSPISGHTSVYWYQQALGLGLQFLLWYDEGEERNRGNFPPRFSGRQFPNYSSELNVNALELEDSALYLCASSVYGGSYNEQFFGPGTRLTVL.

The chain uses TRBV18 and TRBJ2-4; tentatively, D is TRBD1 or TRBD2 (5 bases each). The CDR3 totals 11 residues. CDR1 and CDR2 from the germline V gene are KGHSH and LQKENI. Trimming took 4 bases from V and 13 from J, leaving 11 bases between them. The CDR3 here is CASSLRDQQYF. The CDR3 bases are TGTGCCAGCTCACTACGGGACCAGCAGTACTTC.

This clonotype came up a few times. The chain uses TRBV28 and TRBJ1-5, with no clear D. The CDR3 runs 17 residues. CDR1 is MDHEN and CDR2 is SYDVKM in the germline V gene. Between the trimmed V and J ends, which lost 4 bases and 5 bases, there was a span of 21 bases. CDR3 loop: CASSSSGLSKRDQPQHF. The CDR3 nucleotides are TGTGCCAGCAGTTCTAGCGGACTTTCTAAGCGTGATCAGCCCCAGCATTTT.

The CDR3 reads CASSSRTGGMDGNTIYF. The CDR3 nucleotides read TGTGCCAGCAGTTCCCGGACAGGGGGGATGGACGGAAACACCATATATTTT. The chain employs TRBV6-5 and TRBJ1-3; 10 bases match TRBD1. J gave up 4 bases and V 4 bases, and 10 bases lay outside the gene matches. Germline V gene lookup returns CDR1 MNHEY and CDR2 SVGAGI. The CDR3 extends over 17 amino acids.